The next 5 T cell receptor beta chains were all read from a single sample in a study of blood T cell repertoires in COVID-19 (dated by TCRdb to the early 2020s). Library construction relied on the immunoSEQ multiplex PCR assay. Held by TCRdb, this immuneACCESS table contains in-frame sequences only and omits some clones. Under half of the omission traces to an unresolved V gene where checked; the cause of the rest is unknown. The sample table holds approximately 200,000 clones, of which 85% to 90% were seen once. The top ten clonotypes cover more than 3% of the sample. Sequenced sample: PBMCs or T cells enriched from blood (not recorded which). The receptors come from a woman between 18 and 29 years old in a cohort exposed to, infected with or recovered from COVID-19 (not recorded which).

This CDR3 is CASSEWDRGETQYF. CDR3 in DNA: TGTGCCAGCAGTGAATGGGACAGGGGCGAGACCCAGTACTTC. The chain carries TRBV2 and TRBJ2-5, with TRBD1 matching over 10 bases. Germline V gene sequence: CDR1 SNHLY, CDR2 FYNNEI. The CDR3 runs to 14 residues. V was clipped by 2 bases and J by 5 bases; unmatched bases: 2.

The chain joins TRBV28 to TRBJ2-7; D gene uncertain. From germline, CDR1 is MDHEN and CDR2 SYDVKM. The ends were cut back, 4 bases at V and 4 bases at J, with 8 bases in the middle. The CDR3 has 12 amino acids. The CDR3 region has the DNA TGTGCCAGCAGTTCCCCCAATTACGAGCAGTACTTC. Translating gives CASSSPNYEQYF. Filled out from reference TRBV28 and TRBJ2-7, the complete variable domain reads DVKVTQSSRYLVKRTGEKVFLECVQDMDHENMFWYRQDPGLGLRLIYFSYDVKMKEKGDIPEGYSVSREKKERFSLILESASTNQTSMYLCASSSPNYEQYFGPGTRLTVT.

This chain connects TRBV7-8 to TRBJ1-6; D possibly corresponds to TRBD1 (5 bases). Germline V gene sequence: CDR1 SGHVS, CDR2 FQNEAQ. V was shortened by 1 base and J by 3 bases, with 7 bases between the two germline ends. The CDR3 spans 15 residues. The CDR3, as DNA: TGTGCCAGCAGCTTAGACAGGAGCTATAATTCACCCCTCCACTTT. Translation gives CASSLDRSYNSPLHF. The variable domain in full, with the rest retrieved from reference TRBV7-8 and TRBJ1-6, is GAGVSQSPRYKVAKRGQDVALRCDPISGHVSLFWYQQALGQGPEFLTYFQNEAQLDKSGLPSDRFFAERPEGSVSTLKIQRTQQEDSAVYLCASSLDRSYNSPLHFGNGTRLTVT.

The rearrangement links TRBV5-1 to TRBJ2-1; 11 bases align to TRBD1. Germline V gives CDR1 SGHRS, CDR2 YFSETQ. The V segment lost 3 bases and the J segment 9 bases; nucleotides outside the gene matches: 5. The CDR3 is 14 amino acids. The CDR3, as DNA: TGCGCCAGCAGCTCGGGACAGGGGGACGGTGAGCAGTTCTTC. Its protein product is CASSSGQGDGEQFF.

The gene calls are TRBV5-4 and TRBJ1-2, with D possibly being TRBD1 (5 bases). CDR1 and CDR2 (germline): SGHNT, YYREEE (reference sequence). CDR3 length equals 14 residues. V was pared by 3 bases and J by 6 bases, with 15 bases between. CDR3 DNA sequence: TGTGCCAGCAGCTCCCCCCCAGGGATGAATGGCTACACCTTC. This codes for CASSSPPGMNGYTF.